This TCR beta chain derives from a study of blood T cell repertoires in COVID-19. Study as a whole: Spain, Italy and the United States supplied samples that represented acute and convalescent COVID-19. The cDNA or gDNA used as material had been derived from T cells, B-cell-depleted T cells, or PBMCs.

As originally analysed: The authors estimated nucleated cell counts from reference gene primer amplification. Here immunoSEQ multiplex PCR was the method, and the copy in TCRdb shows in-frame clones only, minus some. V, J and clone size were drawn from that table, and D and trimming were deduced from the DNA. The sample includes 35,000 to 45,000 clones, 88% of them seen just once. Trimming removed 3 bases from V and 5 bases from J, with 19 bases in between. The length of the CDR3 is 17 residues. Germline lookup yields CDR1 MDHEN and CDR2 SYDVKM. The TCR was taken from a human donor in a cohort sampled during active COVID-19. What was sequenced was peripheral blood. This chain connects TRBV28 to TRBJ2-2, with D perhaps TRBD1 (6 bases). This CDR3 is CASSFMAGASGTGELFF. The CDR3 DNA reads as TGTGCCAGCAGTTTTATGGCAGGGGCGTCGGGAACCGGGGAGCTGTTTTTT.